The present T cell receptor (beta chain) was sequenced within a study of cytomegalovirus exposure and HLA in healthy donors. Whole-study findings and limits: A later analysis found common viral pathogens apparently linked to several of the most significant clusters. For most TCR beta V segments, an earlier analysis put the productive rate at about 90% or about 30% of the time.

With respect to this clone: Its specificity is not known.

Germline values: CDR1 SGHDN, CDR2 FVKESK. The CDR3 length is 16 residues. The germline V and J ends were trimmed by 0 bases and 8 bases, with 14 bases remaining between them. Use of 60 Vbeta and 13 Jbeta primers characterized the PCR. Sequencing used immunoSEQ multiplex PCR; TCRdb keeps in-frame clones, though not all of them. Of 120,000 to 150,000 clones in the sample, around 75% were seen once. The gene calls are TRBV14 and TRBJ1-6; possible D gene TRBD1, 6 bases. The sequencing input was PBMCs. The TCR originated in a woman between 18 and 30 years old in good health and CMV-seronegative. The CDR3: CASSQDYGQSHSPLHF. CDR3 DNA sequence: TGTGCCAGCAGCCAAGACTACGGACAGTCACATTCACCCCTCCACTTT.